This TCR beta chain appears in the sequencing data of a study of blood T cell repertoires in COVID-19. Authors' methods: Reference gene primer amplification gave nucleated cell count estimates. Profiling relied on immunoSEQ multiplex PCR, and the TCRdb table lists in-frame clones only, not all of them. Clone size and the V and J calls come from that table; the DNA yielded D and trimming. Of some 100,000 clones in the sample, approximately 89% were seen once. The sample was peripheral blood. This sequence originates from a man aged 45-65 years with acute or convalescent COVID-19.

CDR3 region: CASSPDRGRGTEAFF. The CDR3 bases are TGTGCCAGCAGCCCGGACAGGGGTAGAGGCACTGAAGCTTTCTTT. The genes are TRBV7-3 and TRBJ1-1; 9 nucleotides match TRBD1. CDR1 SGHTA and CDR2 FQGTGA come from the germline V gene. This CDR3 contains 15 residues. Unmatched junction bases numbered 8, after V lost 5 bases and J lost 4 bases.